This T cell receptor beta chain was sequenced in a study of blood T cell repertoires in COVID-19. Method: immunoSEQ multiplex PCR; TCRdb's copy keeps in-frame clones and lacks some. This repertoire shows approximately 300,000 clones, nearly 90% found once; its top ten account for 5.5% to 7%. Trimming removed 2 bases from V and 2 bases from J, with 12 bases in between. This CDR3 has 14 amino acids. The germline V gene has CDR1 SQVTM and CDR2 ANQGSEA. Sequencing was carried out using PBMCs or T cells enriched from blood (not recorded which). The receptor was derived from a woman aged 25 to 39 who had recovered from COVID-19. V usage is TRBV29-1 and J usage is TRBJ1-2; D perhaps matches TRBD1 (6 bases). CDR3 nucleotide sequence: TGCAGCGTTGAACATCAGGGGCAAAACTATGGCTACACCTTC. Protein: CSVEHQGQNYGYTF.